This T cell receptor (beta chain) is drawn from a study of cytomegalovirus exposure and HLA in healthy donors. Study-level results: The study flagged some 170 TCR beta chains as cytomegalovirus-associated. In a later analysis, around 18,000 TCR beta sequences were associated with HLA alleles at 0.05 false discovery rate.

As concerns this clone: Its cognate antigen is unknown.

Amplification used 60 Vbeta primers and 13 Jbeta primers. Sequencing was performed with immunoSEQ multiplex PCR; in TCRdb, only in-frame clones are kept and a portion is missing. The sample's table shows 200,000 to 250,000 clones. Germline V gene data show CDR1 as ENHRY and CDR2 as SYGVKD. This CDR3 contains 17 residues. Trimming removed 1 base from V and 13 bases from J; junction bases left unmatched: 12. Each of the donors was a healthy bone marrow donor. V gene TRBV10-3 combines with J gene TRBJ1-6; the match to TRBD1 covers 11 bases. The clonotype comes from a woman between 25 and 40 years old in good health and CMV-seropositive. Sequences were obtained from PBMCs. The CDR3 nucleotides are TGTGCCATCAGTGAGTTGAACCCCGGGACAGGGGGTTTGCCCCTCCACTTT. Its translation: CAISELNPGTGGLPLHF.